Following are 21 T cell receptor beta chains from one sample sequenced in a study of T cell responses to AZD1222 COVID-19 vaccine. Produced via immunoSEQ multiplex PCR; TCRdb's table is partial and in-frame only. The table records about 120,000 clones, about 94% of them present only once. Here the sequenced sample was peripheral blood, taken 28 days after the second AZD1222 dose. Every receptor here comes from an adult who received the AZD1222 COVID-19 vaccine.

The V and J genes are TRBV6-5 and TRBJ1-1; D remains ambiguous. Germline loops: CDR1 MNHEY, CDR2 SVGAGI. V lost 5 bases to trimming and J lost 5 bases, with 9 bases between them. This CDR3 is built from 12 residues. The CDR3 sequence: CASSIGGTEAFF. In nucleotides, the CDR3 is TGTGCCAGCAGTATAGGAGGGACTGAAGCTTTCTTT.

This clone was seen just once. This chain links TRBV21-1 with TRBJ1-1. TRBV21-1 is flagged as a pseudogene. This CDR3 region has 16 residues. CDR3 bases: TGTGCCAGCAGCAAAGTGACCAAACCAAGGAACACTGAAGCTTTCTTT. It yields the protein CASSKVTKPRNTEAFF.

This clone was found once. The chain recombines TRBV5-4 with TRBJ2-3, with a weak D call TRBD2 (6 bases). CDR3 length: 16 residues. Looked up from germline, CDR1 is SGHNT and CDR2 is YYREEE (reference sequence). V was pared by 4 bases and J by 2 bases, with 17 bases between. This chain's CDR3 is CASSVILAGPTDTQYF. In DNA, the CDR3 is TGTGCCAGCAGCGTGATACTAGCAGGCCCCACAGATACGCAGTATTTT.

The chain carries TRBV5-4 and TRBJ1-1; D remains ambiguous. CDR1 SGHNT and CDR2 YYREEE come from the germline V gene (reference sequence). The CDR3 consists of 14 residues. V was pared by 4 bases and J by 0 bases, with 10 bases between. CDR3 DNA sequence: TGTGCCAGCAGCCGGGATAACTTGAACACTGAAGCTTTCTTT. Amino acids: CASSRDNLNTEAFF.

This clone was detected once. This chain connects TRBV5-5 to TRBJ1-2; perhaps TRBD1 as D (6 bases). The CDR3 runs to 13 residues. Looked up from germline, CDR1 is SGHKS and CDR2 is YYEKEE (reference sequence). Deletions cut 3 bases from V and 3 bases from J, with 9 bases between. For the CDR3, the DNA is TGTGCCAGCAGCTCGGGACAAGACTATGGCTACACCTTC. Protein product: CASSSGQDYGYTF.

The sample holds one count of this clone. V is TRBV10-3 and J is TRBJ2-1; D unresolved. With 6 bases removed from V and 7 bases from J, the gap between germline ends came to 10 bases. The CDR3 runs to 12 residues. CDR1 is ENHRY and CDR2 is SYGVKD in the germline V gene. The CDR3 loop reads CAISLLRNEQFF. In nucleotides, the CDR3 is TGTGCCATCAGCCTTCTAAGAAATGAGCAGTTCTTC.

The rearrangement uses TRBV20-1 and TRBJ2-1; 7 nucleotides line up with TRBD1. The germline CDR1 and CDR2 sequences are DFQATT and SNEGSKA (reference sequence). With V trimmed by 3 bases and J by 5 bases, 7 bases remained unmatched. This CDR3 has 14 amino acids. The CDR3: CSASRQGRDNEQFF. The DNA of the CDR3 is TGCAGTGCTAGTAGACAGGGAAGGGACAATGAGCAGTTCTTC.

This clone has just one count. The chain recombines TRBV11-3 with TRBJ2-1; the D call may be TRBD1 or TRBD2 (5 bases each). The CDR3 totals 15 residues. Per germline, CDR1 SGHNT and CDR2 YENEEA. The V end lost 5 bases, the J end lost 7 bases, and 18 bases lay between the germline ends. Written as DNA, the CDR3 is TGTGCCAGCAGCCGATCCGCAGGGACGCGAAATGAGCAGTTCTTC. Amino acids: CASSRSAGTRNEQFF.

This sequence joins TRBV6-4 and TRBJ1-2; 10 nucleotides align to TRBD1. Germline trimming cut 5 bases from V and 1 base from J; bases unmatched to any gene: 10. Germline V gene sequence: CDR1 MRHNA, CDR2 SNTAGT. The CDR3 runs to 17 residues. The DNA for the CDR3 is TGTGCCAGCAGTCCCTCGGGACAGGGGCTTAATAACTATGGCTACACCTTC. Translated: CASSPSGQGLNNYGYTF.

This chain connects TRBV10-3 to TRBJ1-1; 8 bases fit TRBD1. The CDR3 covers 14 residues. CDR1 is ENHRY, CDR2 SYGVKD, per germline. V lost 3 bases to trimming and J lost 1 base; unmatched junction nucleotides: 1. The CDR3 sequence: CAISEGTGNTEAFF. The CDR3 region has the DNA TGTGCCATCAGTGAAGGGACAGGGAACACTGAAGCTTTCTTT.

CDR3 DNA sequence: TGTGCCAGCAGCCCTGGGGTAGGGATAAGTAATGAAAAACTGTTTTTT. Its translation is CASSPGVGISNEKLFF. The chain links TRBV9 to TRBJ1-4; no reliable D call. The V gene's germline CDR1 is SGDLS and CDR2 YYNGEE. The CDR3 is made up of 16 amino acids. V was trimmed by 4 bases and J by 4 bases, leaving 17 bases between them. Using reference TRBV9 and TRBJ1-4 for the parts outside the CDR3, the full variable domain is DSGVTQTPKHLITATGQRVTLRCSPRSGDLSVYWYQQSLDQGLQFLIQYYNGEERAKGNILERFSAQQFPDLHSELNLSSLELGDSALYFCASSPGVGISNEKLFFGSGTQLSVL.

The chain employs TRBV18 and TRBJ1-1, with TRBD1 matching over 7 bases. The V gene end was trimmed by 2 bases and the J gene end by 0 bases; junction bases not matched to a gene: 3. The germline V gene has CDR1 KGHSH and CDR2 LQKENI. The CDR3 runs to 15 residues. In nucleotides, the CDR3 is TGTGCCAGCTCACCATCCGACAGGGTGAACACTGAAGCTTTCTTT. It specifies CASSPSDRVNTEAFF.

V gene TRBV27 combines with J gene TRBJ1-2; D is uncertain. Trimming shortened V by 6 bases and J by 4 bases, and 12 bases separated the two germline ends. Germline V gene lookup returns CDR1 MNHEY and CDR2 SMNVEV (reference sequence). This CDR3 region has 13 residues. Here the CDR3 DNA reads TGTGCCAGCAGAGGTCGGGGTCTCTATGGCTACACCTTC. It encodes CASRGRGLYGYTF.

CDR3 in amino acids: CASSLGATANTGELFF. CDR3 DNA: TGTGCCAGCAGCTTAGGGGCGACCGCGAACACCGGGGAGCTGTTTTTT. The V gene is TRBV7-2, the J gene TRBJ2-2; the D is unclear. V was trimmed by 1 base and J by 0 bases, leaving 9 bases between them. This CDR3 comprises 16 residues. Germline V gene lookup returns CDR1 SGHTA and CDR2 FQGNSA.

V and J are TRBV5-1 and TRBJ2-2, with 11 positions matching TRBD1. V shed 4 bases and J 4 bases; nucleotides not matched to a gene: 3. The CDR3 has 15 amino acids. Germline lookup yields CDR1 SGHRS and CDR2 YFSETQ. In nucleotides, the CDR3 is TGCGCCAGCAGCCCTGGACAGGGGGCCACCGGGGAGCTGTTTTTT. Amino acids: CASSPGQGATGELFF. The full variable domain, its missing parts supplied by reference TRBV5-1 and TRBJ2-2, is KAGVTQTPRYLIKTRGQQVTLSCSPISGHRSVSWYQQTPGQGLQFLFEYFSETQRNKGNFPGRFSGRQFSNSRSEMNVSTLELGDSALYLCASSPGQGATGELFFGEGSRLTVL.

The chain has TRBV2 and TRBJ2-5; D gene unclear. Germline CDR1 and CDR2: SNHLY and FYNNEI. V was shortened by 0 bases and J by 2 bases, with 13 bases between the two germline ends. The CDR3 length is 16 residues. DNA for the CDR3: TGTGCCAGCAGTGAAGCGCTCACCGGGCATCAAGAGACCCAGTACTTC. It encodes CASSEALTGHQETQYF.

The chain combines TRBV6-2 or TRBV6-3 with TRBJ2-1; D call uncertain. The CDR3 extends over 12 amino acids. Trimming removed 1 base from V and 3 bases from J, with 1 base in between. Germline V gene sequence: CDR1 MNHEY, CDR2 SVGEGT. The CDR3 sequence: CASSYYYNEQFF. The CDR3, as DNA: TGTGCCAGCAGTTACTACTACAATGAGCAGTTCTTC.

This rearrangement joins TRBV5-4 to TRBJ2-5; tentatively, D is TRBD2 (5 bases). CDR3 length: 13 amino acids. Germline lookup yields CDR1 SGHNT and CDR2 YYREEE (reference sequence). V dropped 5 bases and J dropped 2 bases, with 10 bases sitting between them. CDR3: CASSFSEQETQYF. DNA of the CDR3: TGTGCCAGCAGTTTTAGCGAGCAAGAGACCCAGTACTTC.

The chain uses TRBV10-3 and TRBJ1-1; 8 bases are a match to TRBD1. CDR1 is ENHRY and CDR2 is SYGVKD in the germline V gene. The CDR3 extends over 14 amino acids. Germline trimming cut 3 bases from V and 3 bases from J; bases unmatched to any gene: 3. The CDR3 nucleotides are TGTGCCATCAGTGACAGGGGGCGAGACACTGAAGCTTTCTTT. Translating gives CAISDRGRDTEAFF.

The chain is built from TRBV13 and TRBJ2-1; D assignment may be TRBD1 or TRBD2 (5 bases each). Germline lookup yields CDR1 PRHDT and CDR2 FYEKMQ (reference sequence). There are 12 residues in the CDR3. V was trimmed by 11 bases and J by 6 bases, leaving 14 bases between them. The CDR3 region has the DNA TGTGCCGGTAGGGACCGCTCCAATGAGCAGTTCTTC. This encodes CAGRDRSNEQFF. Supplemented by reference TRBV13 and TRBJ2-1, the full variable domain reads AAGVIQSPRHLIKEKRETATLKCYPIPRHDTVYWYQQGPGQDPQFLISFYEKMQSDKGSIPDRFSAQQFSDYHSELNMSSLELGDSALYFCAGRDRSNEQFFGPGTRLTVL.

The rearrangement uses TRBV7-9 and TRBJ2-7; 9 bases line up with TRBD1. With 5 bases clipped from V and 5 bases from J, the junction kept 10 bases outside the gene matches. The CDR3 totals 15 residues. Looked up from germline, CDR1 is SEHNR and CDR2 is FQNEAQ (reference sequence). CDR3 coding DNA: TGTGCCAGCAGCCCCTTCGGGACAGGGCTCAACGAGCAGTACTTC. This encodes CASSPFGTGLNEQYF.